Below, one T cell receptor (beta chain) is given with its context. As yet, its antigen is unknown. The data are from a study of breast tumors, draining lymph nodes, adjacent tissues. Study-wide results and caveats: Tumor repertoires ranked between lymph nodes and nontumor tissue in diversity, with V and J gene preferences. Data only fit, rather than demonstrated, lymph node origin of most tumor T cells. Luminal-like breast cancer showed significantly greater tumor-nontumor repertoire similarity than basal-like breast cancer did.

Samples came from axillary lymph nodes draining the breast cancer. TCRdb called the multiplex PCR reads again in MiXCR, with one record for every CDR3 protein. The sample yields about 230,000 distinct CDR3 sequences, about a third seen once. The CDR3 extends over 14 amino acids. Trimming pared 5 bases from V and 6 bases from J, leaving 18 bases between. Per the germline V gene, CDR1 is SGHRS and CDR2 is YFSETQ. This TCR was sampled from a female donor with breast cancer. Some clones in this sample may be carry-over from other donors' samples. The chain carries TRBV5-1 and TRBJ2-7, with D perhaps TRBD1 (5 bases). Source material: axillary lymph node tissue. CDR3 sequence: CASSMGQPKSEQYF. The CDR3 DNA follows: TGCGCCAGCAGTATGGGGCAGCCCAAATCCGAGCAGTACTTC.